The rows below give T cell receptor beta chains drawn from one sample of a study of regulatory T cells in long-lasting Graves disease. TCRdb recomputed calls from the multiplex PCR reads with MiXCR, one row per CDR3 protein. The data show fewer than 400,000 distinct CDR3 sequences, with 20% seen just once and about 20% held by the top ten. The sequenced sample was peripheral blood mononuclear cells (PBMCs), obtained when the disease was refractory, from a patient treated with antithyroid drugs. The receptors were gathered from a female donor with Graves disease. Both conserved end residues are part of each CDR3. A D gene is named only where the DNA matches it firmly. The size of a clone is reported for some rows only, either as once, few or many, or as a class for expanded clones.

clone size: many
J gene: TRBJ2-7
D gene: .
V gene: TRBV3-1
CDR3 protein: CASSRGTNYEQYF
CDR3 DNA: TGTGCCAGCAGCCGCGGGACAAACTACGAGCAGTACTTC

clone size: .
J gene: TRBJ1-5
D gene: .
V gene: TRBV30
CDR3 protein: CAWSVLESNQPQHF
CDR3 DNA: TGTGCCTGGAGTGTCTTGGAAAGCAATCAGCCCCAGCATTTT

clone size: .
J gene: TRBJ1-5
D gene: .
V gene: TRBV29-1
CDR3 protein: CSVIITGSNQPQHF
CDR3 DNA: TGCAGCGTTATCATAACAGGGAGCAATCAGCCCCAGCATTTT

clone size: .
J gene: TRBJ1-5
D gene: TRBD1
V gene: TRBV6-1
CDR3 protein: CASRRTGESNQPQHF
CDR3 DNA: TGTGCCAGCAGAAGGACAGGGGAAAGCAATCAGCCCCAGCATTTT

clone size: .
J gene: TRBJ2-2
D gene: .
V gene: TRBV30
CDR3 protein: CAWIRGDNTGELFF
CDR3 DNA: TGTGCCTGGATCAGGGGTGATAACACCGGGGAGCTGTTTTTT

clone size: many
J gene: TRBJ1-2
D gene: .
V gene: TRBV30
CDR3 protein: CAWSVNGGYTF
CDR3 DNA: TGTGCCTGGAGTGTGAATGGCGGCTACACCTTC

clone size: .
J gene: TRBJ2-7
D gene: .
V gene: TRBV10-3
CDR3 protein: CAISEDSYEQYF
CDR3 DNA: TGTGCCATCAGTGAGGACAGTTACGAGCAGTACTTC

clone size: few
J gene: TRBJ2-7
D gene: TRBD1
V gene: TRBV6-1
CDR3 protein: CASFGQGGYEQYF
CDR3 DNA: TGTGCCAGCTTCGGACAGGGGGGATACGAGCAGTACTTC

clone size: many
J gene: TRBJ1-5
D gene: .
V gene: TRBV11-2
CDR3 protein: CASSLDFRQPQHF
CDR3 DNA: TGTGCCAGCAGCTTAGATTTCCGGCAGCCCCAGCATTTT

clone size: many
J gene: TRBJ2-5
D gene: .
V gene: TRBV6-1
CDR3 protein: CASSIGTLQETQYF
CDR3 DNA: TGTGCCAGCAGTATCGGGACTCTACAAGAGACCCAGTACTTC

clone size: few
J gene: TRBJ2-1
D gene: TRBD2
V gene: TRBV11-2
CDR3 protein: CASSRTGLAENNEQFF
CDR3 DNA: TGTGCCAGCAGCCGGACCGGACTAGCGGAAAACAATGAGCAGTTCTTC

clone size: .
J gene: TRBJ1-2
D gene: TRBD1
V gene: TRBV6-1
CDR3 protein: CASKKTGNYGYTF
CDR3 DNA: TGTGCCAGCAAAAAGACAGGGAACTATGGCTACACCTTC

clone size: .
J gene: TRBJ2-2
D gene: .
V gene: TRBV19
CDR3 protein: CASTDVGNTGELFF
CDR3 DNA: TGTGCCAGTACCGACGTCGGAAACACCGGGGAGCTGTTTTTT

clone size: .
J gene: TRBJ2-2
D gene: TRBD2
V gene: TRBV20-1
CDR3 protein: CSASKTSGRALVGELFF
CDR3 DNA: TGCAGTGCTAGTAAGACTAGCGGGAGGGCCTTGGTCGGGGAGCTGTTTTTT

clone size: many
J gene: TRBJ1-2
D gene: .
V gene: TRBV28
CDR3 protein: CASSSHLQFGYTF
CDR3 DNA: TGTGCCAGCAGTTCCCACCTCCAATTTGGCTACACCTTC

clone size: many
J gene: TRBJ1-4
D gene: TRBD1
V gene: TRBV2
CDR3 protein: CASRDWDSINEKLFF
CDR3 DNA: TGTGCCAGCAGAGATTGGGACAGTATTAATGAAAAACTGTTTTTT

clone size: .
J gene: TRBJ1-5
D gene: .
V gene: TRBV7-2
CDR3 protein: CASSPRGGVSNQPQHF
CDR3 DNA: TGTGCCAGCAGCCCACGGGGCGGGGTTAGCAATCAGCCCCAGCATTTT

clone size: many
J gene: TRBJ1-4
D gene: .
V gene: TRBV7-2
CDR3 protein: CASSLAIGGGEKLFF
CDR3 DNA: TGTGCCAGCAGCTTAGCGATCGGCGGGGGGGAAAAACTGTTTTTT

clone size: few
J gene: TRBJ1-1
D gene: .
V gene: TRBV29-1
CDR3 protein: CSVGQGAVNTEALF
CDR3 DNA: .

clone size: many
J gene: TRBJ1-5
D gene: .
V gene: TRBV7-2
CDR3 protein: CASSFIGGNQPQHF
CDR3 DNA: TGTGCCAGCAGCTTCATAGGGGGCAATCAGCCCCAGCATTTT

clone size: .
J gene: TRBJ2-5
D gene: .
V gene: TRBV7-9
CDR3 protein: CASSSVQGIQETQYF
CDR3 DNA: TGTGCCAGCAGCTCGGTACAGGGAATCCAGGAGACCCAGTACTTC

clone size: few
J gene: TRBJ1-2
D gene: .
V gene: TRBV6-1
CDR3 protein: CASSTPGKGYTF
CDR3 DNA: TGTGCCAGCAGTACACCGGGAAAGGGCTACACCTTC

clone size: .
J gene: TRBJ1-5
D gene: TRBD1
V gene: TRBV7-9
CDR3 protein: CASSLATDRDQPQHF
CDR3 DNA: TGTGCCAGCAGCTTAGCTACCGACAGGGATCAGCCCCAGCATTTT

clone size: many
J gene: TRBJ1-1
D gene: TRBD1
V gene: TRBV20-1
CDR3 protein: CSAGQGVGDTEAFF
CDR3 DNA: TGCAGTGCGGGGCAGGGGGTAGGAGACACTGAAGCTTTCTTT

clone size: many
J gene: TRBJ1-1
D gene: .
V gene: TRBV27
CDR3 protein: CASSSNLNTEAFF
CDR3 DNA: TGTGCCAGCAGCTCGAACCTCAACACTGAAGCTTTCTTT

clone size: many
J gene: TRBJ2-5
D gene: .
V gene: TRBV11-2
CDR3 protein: CASSSDPQGGETQYF
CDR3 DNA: TGTGCCAGCAGCTCTGACCCCCAGGGTGGGGAGACCCAGTACTTC

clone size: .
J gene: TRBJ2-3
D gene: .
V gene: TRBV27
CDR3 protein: CASRFNTDTQYF
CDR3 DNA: TGTGCCAGCAGATTCAACACAGATACGCAGTATTTT

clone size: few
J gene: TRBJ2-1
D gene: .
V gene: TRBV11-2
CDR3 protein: CASSYGVARAPNEQFF
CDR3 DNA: TGTGCCAGCAGCTACGGCGTGGCTAGAGCGCCCAATGAGCAGTTCTTC

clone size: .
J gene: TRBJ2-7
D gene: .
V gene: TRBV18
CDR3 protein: CASSSSATASYEQYF
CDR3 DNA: TGTGCCAGCTCGTCCTCGGCTACCGCCTCCTACGAGCAGTACTTC

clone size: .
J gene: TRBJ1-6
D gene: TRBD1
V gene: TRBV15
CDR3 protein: CATGWDRLNSPLHF
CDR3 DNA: TGTGCCACCGGCTGGGACAGGTTAAATTCACCCCTCCACTTT

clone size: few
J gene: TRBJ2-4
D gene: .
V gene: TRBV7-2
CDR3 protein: CASSLGGFAKNIQYF
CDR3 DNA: TGTGCCAGCAGCTTGGGCGGTTTCGCCAAAAACATTCAGTACTTC

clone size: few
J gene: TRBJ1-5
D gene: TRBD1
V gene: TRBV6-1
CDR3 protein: CASRSGQGAAQHF
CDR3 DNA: TGTGCCAGCAGGAGTGGACAGGGGGCGGCCCAGCATTTT

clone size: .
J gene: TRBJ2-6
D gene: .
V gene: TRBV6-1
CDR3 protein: CASSTWEQGANVLTF
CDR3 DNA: TGTGCCAGCAGTACCTGGGAACAGGGGGCCAACGTCCTGACTTTC

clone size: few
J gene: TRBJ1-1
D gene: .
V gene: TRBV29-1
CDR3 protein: CSVAQGRTEAFF
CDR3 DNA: TGCAGCGTTGCGCAGGGGCGCACTGAAGCTTTCTTT

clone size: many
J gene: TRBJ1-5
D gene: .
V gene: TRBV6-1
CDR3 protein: CASSDEDLNQPQHF
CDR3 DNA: TGTGCCAGCAGTGACGAGGACTTAAATCAGCCCCAGCATTTT

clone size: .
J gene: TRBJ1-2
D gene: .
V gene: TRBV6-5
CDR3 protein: CASSYTPGTSYGYTF
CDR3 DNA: TGTGCCAGCAGTTATACCCCAGGGACTTCCTATGGCTACACCTTC

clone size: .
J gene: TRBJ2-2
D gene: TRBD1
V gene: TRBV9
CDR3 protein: CASSVGQGNTGELFF
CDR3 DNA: TGTGCCAGCAGCGTCGGACAGGGAAACACCGGGGAGCTGTTTTTT

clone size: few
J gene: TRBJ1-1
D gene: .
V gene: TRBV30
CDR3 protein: CAWKQDYTEAFF
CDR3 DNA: TGTGCCTGGAAACAGGACTACACTGAAGCTTTCTTT

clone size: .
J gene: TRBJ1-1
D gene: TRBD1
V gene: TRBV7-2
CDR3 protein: CASSLAGQGPEAFF
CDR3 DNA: TGTGCCAGCAGCTTAGCGGGACAGGGCCCAGAAGCTTTCTTT

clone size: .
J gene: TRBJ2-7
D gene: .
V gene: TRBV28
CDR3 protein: CASSPLDGSSYEQYF
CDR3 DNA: TGTGCCAGCAGTCCCCTGGACGGCAGCTCCTACGAGCAGTACTTC

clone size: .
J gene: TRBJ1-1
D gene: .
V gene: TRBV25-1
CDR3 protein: CASSDSPLSRGADIEAFF
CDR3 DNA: TGTGCCAGCAGTGACTCCCCTTTGTCGCGGGGCGCCGACATTGAAGCTTTCTTT